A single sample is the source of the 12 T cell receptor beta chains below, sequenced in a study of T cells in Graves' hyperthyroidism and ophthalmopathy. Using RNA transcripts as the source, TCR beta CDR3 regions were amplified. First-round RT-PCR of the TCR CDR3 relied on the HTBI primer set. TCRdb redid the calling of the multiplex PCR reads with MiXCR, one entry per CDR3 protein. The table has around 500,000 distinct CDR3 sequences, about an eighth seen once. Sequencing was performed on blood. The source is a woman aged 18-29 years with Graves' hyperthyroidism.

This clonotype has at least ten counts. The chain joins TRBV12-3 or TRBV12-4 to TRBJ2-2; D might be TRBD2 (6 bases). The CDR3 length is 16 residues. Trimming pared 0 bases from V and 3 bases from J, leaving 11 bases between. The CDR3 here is CASSLAGLTYTGELFF. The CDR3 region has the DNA TGTGCCAGCAGTTTAGCGGGACTTACATACACCGGGGAGCTGTTTTTT.

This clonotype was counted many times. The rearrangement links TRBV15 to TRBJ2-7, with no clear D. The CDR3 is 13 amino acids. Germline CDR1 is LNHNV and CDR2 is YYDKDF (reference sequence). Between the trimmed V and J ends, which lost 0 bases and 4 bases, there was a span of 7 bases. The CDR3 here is CATSRDLGYEQYV. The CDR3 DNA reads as TGTGCCACCAGCAGAGATCTGGGGTACGAGCAGTACGTC.

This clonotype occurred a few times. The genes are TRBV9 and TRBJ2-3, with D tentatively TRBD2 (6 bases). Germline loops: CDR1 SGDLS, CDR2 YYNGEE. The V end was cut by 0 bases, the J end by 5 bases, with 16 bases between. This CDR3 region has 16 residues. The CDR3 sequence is CASSVVSGPPGDTQYF. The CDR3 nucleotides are TGTGCCAGCAGCGTAGTTAGCGGTCCGCCGGGAGATACGCAGTATTTT.

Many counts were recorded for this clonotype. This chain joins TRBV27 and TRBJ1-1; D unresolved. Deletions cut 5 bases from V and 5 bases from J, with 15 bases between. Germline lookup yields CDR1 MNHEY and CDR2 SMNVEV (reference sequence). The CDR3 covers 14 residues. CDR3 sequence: CASSAAGLGTEAFF. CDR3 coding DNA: TGTGCCAGCAGTGCAGCGGGCTTGGGGACTGAAGCTTTCTTT.

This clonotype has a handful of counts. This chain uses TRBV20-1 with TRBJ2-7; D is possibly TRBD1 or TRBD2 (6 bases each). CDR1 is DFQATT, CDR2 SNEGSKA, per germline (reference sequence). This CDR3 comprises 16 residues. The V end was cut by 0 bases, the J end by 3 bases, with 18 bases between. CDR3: CSARDPLTGGNYEQYF. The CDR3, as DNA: TGCAGTGCTAGAGATCCCTTGACAGGAGGGAACTACGAGCAGTACTTC.

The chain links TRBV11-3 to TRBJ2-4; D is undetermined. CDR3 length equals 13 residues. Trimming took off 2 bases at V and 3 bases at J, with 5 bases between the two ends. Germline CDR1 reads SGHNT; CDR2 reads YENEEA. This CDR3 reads CASSLRDKNIQYF. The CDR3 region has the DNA TGTGCCAGCAGCTTAAGGGACAAAAACATTCAGTACTTC.

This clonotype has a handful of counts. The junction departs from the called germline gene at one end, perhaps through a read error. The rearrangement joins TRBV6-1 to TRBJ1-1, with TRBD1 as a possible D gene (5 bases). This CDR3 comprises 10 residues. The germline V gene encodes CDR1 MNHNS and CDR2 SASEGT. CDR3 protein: CASSDRVCLF. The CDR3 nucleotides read TGTGCCAGCAGTGACAGGGTTTGTCTCTTT.

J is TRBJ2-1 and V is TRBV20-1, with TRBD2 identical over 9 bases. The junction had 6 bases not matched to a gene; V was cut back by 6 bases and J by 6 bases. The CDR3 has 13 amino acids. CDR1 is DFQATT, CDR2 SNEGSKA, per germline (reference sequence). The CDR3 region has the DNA TGCAGTGCCCTAGCGGGGTACTTCAATGAGCAGTTCTTC. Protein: CSALAGYFNEQFF.

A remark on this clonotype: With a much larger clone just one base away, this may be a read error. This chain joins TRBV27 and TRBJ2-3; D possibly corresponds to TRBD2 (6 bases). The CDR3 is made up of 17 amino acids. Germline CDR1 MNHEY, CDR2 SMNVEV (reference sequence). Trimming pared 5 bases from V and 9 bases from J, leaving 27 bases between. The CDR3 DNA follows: TGTGCCAGCAGTCTCTCCCCTATCGCTAGCGTCCTCGACACGCAGTATTTT. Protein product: CASSLSPIASVLDTQYF.

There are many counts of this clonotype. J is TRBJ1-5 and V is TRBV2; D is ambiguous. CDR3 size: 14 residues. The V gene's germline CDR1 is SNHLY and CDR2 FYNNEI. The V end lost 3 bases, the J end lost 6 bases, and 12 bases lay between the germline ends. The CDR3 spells CASSEVDIGQPQHF. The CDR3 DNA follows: TGTGCCAGCAGTGAGGTCGATATCGGTCAGCCCCAGCATTTT.

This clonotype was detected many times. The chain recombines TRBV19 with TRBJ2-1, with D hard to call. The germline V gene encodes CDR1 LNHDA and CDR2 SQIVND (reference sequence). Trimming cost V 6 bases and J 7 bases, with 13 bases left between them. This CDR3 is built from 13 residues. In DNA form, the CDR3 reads TGTGCCAGTAGGCTTTCCATGGGGAATGAGCAGTTCTTC. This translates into CASRLSMGNEQFF.

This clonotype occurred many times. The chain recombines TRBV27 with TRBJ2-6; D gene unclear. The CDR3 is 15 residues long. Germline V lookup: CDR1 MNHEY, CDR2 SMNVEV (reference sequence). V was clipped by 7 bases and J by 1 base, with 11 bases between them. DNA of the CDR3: TGTGCCAGCACCGGAGTAAATTCTGGGGCCAACGTCCTGACTTTC. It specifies CASTGVNSGANVLTF.